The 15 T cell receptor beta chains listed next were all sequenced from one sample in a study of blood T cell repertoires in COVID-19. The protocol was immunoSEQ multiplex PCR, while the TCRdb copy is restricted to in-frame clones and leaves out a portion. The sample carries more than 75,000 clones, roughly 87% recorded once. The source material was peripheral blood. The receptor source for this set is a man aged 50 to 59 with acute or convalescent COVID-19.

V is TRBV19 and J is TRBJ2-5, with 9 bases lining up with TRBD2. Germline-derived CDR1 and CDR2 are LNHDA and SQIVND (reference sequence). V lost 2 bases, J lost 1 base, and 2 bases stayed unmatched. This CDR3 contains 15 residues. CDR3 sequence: CASSILAGTQETQYF. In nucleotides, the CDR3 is TGTGCCAGTAGTATACTAGCGGGAACCCAAGAGACCCAGTACTTC.

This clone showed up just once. This chain's CDR3 is CASTETRQTGELFF. CDR3 DNA: TGTGCCAGCACTGAGACTAGACAAACCGGGGAGCTGTTTTTT. The chain links TRBV2 to TRBJ2-2; TRBD2 is a possible D gene (6 bases). Deletions cut 7 bases from V and 5 bases from J, with 14 bases between. CDR1 is SNHLY and CDR2 is FYNNEI in the germline V gene. The CDR3 spans 14 residues. Supplemented by reference TRBV2 and TRBJ2-2, the full variable domain reads EPEVTQTPSHQVTQMGQEVILRCVPISNHLYFYWYRQILGQKVEFLVSFYNNEISEKSEIFDDQFSVERPDGSNFTLKIRSTKLEDSAMYFCASTETRQTGELFFGEGSRLTVL.

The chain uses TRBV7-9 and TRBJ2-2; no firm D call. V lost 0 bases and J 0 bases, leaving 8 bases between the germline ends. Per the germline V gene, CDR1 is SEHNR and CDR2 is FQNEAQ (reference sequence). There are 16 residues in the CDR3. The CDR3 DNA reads TGTGCCAGCAGCTTAGCGCTAGTTGCGAACACCGGGGAGCTGTTTTTT. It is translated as CASSLALVANTGELFF.

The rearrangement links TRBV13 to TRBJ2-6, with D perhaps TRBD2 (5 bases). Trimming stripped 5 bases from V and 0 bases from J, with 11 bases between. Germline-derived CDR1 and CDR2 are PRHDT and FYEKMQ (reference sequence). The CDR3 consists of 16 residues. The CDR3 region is CASSNHGDSGANVLTF. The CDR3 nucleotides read TGTGCCAGCAGCAATCACGGGGACTCTGGGGCCAACGTCCTGACTTTC.

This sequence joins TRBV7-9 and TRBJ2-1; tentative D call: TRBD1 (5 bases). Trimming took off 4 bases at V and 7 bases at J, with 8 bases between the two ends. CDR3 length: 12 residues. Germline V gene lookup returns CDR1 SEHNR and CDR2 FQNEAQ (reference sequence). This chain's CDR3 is CASSSSGNEQFF. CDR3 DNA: TGTGCCAGCAGCTCGTCAGGGAATGAGCAGTTCTTC.

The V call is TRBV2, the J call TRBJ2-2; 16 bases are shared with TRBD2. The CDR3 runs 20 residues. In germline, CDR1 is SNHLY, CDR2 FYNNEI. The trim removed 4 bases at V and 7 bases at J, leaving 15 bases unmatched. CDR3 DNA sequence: TGTGCCAGCAGTGCCGGTCCCGGGACTAGCGGGGGGGCGTTAATCGGGGAGCTGTTTTTT. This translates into CASSAGPGTSGGALIGELFF. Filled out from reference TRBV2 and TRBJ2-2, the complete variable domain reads EPEVTQTPSHQVTQMGQEVILRCVPISNHLYFYWYRQILGQKVEFLVSFYNNEISEKSEIFDDQFSVERPDGSNFTLKIRSTKLEDSAMYFCASSAGPGTSGGALIGELFFGEGSRLTVL.

CDR3 residues: CASSPVSGANVLTF. The DNA for the CDR3 is TGCGCCAGCAGCCCCGTCTCTGGGGCCAACGTCCTGACTTTC. The chain carries TRBV5-1 and TRBJ2-6, with D hard to call. V lost 4 bases and J lost 0, with 5 bases in between. CDR1 and CDR2 from the germline V gene are SGHRS and YFSETQ. The CDR3 spans 14 residues.

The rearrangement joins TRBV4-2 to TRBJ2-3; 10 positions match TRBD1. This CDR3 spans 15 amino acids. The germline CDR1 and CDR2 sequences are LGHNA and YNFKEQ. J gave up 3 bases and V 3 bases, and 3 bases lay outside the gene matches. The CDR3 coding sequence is TGTGCCAGCAGCCAGACAGGGGGCTCGACAGATACGCAGTATTTT. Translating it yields CASSQTGGSTDTQYF.

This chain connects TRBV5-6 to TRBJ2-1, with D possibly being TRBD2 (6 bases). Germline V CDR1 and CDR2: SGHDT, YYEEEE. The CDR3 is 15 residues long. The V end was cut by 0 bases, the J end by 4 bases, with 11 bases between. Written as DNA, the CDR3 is TGTGCCAGCAGCTTGGGAGGGACTTCATACAATGAGCAGTTCTTC. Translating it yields CASSLGGTSYNEQFF.

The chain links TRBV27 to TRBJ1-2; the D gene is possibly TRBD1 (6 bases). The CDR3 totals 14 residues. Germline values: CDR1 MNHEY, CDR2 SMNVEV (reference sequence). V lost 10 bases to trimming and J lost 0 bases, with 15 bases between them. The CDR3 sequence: CATKDGGPNYGYTF. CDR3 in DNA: TGTGCCACTAAGGACGGGGGGCCTAACTATGGCTACACCTTC.

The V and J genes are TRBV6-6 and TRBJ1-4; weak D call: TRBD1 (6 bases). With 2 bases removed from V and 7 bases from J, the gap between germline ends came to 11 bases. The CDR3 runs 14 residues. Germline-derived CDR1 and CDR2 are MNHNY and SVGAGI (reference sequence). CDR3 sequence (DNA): TGTGCCAGCAGTTACCCGGACAGAGGTGAAAAACTGTTTTTT. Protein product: CASSYPDRGEKLFF.

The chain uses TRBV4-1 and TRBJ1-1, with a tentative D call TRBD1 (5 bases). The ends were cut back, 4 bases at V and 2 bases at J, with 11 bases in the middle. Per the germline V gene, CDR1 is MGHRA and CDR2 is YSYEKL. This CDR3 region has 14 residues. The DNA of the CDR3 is TGCGCCAGCAGCCCCATACAGGCCAACACTGAAGCTTTCTTT. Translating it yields CASSPIQANTEAFF.

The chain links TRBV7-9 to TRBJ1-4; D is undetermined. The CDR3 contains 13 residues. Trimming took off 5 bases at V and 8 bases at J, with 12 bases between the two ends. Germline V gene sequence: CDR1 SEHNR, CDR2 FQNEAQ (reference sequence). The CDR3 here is CASSPTGNEKLFF. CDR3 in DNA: TGTGCCAGCAGCCCCACGGGGAACGAAAAACTGTTTTTT.

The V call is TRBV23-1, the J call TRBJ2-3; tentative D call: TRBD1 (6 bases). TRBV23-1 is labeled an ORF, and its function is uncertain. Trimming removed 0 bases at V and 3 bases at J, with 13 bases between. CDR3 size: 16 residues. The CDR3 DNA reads TGCGCCAGCAGTCAATCGAATGCAACAGGGACAGATACGCAGTATTTT. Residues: CASSQSNATGTDTQYF.

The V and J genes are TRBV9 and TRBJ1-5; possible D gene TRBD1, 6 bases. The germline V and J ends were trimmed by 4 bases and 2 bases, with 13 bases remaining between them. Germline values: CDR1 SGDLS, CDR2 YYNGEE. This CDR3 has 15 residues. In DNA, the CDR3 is TGTGCCAGCAGCCCACAGGGAGAGGGCAATCAGCCCCAGCATTTT. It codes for CASSPQGEGNQPQHF.